Sequencing of this T cell receptor (beta chain) was carried out in a study of CD8+ T cells in alopecia areata. Comments on this clone: The antigen remains unidentified.

Overall study findings and caveats: Scalp sequencing also captures normal skin's resident alphabeta T cells.

The CDR3 has 18 amino acids. The germline V gene encodes CDR1 MGHRA and CDR2 YSYEKL. The ends lost 3 bases at V and 2 bases at J; junction bases unmatched: 10. Reverse transcribed after extraction, RNA yielded cDNA as the sequencing template. Sequencing used immunoSEQ multiplex PCR; TCRdb keeps in-frame clones, though not all of them. Here the sample spans about 70,000 clones, 25% to 30% being singletons. The treatment is: oral pan-JAK inhibitor, 5-10 mg twice daily. Lesional scalp tissue (obtained by punch biopsy) and peripheral blood were collected from alopecia areata patients. The researchers isolated CD4+ and CD8+ T cells from PBMCs by sorting.

The receptor was isolated from a human donor with alopecia areata. This material consisted of CD8+ T cells sorted from blood, taken at week 4, from a patient treated with tofacitinib. The chain has TRBV4-1 and TRBJ2-2, with 9 bases fitting TRBD1. CDR3 nucleotides: TGCGCCAGCAGCCAGACCCGGGACAGGGCTTATAACACCGGGGAGCTGTTTTTT. Translating it yields CASSQTRDRAYNTGELFF.